What follows are 27 T cell receptor beta chains derived from one specimen sequenced in a study of Ad26.COV2.S vaccination and SARS-CoV-2 variants. This table comes from immunoSEQ multiplex PCR, and its TCRdb copy is limited to in-frame clones, with some not included. The data contain about 350,000 clones, less than 90% of them seen just once; the ten biggest clones take up around 6.4%. Noted treatment: roughly 19 received Ad26.COV2.S at low or high dose, single or two shots; about five received placebo; per-sample allocation not given. Sampling was done on day 63 after the first vaccine or placebo injection. Material: peripheral blood, obtained in a trial of Ad26.COV2.S vaccine versus placebo. Receptors originate from a person between 18 and 60 years old who received the Ad26.COV2.S COVID-19 vaccine or a placebo.

For the CDR3, the DNA is TGTGCCAGCAGTTACGCTACGCGGGGCGGCGAGCAGTACTTC. This gives the protein CASSYATRGGEQYF. V and J are TRBV6-5 and TRBJ2-7; D is possibly TRBD2 (6 bases). The germline V and J ends were trimmed by 2 bases and 6 bases, with 14 bases remaining between them. The germline CDR1 and CDR2 sequences are MNHEY and SVGAGI. This CDR3 is built from 14 residues.

CDR3 bases: TGTGCCAGCAGGTCCGGGACTAGCGGGACTTACGAGCAGTACTTC. The encoded protein is CASRSGTSGTYEQYF. The gene calls are TRBV2 and TRBJ2-7; TRBD2 agrees at 13 bases. CDR3 length: 15 amino acids. J gave up 4 bases and V 6 bases, and 6 bases lay outside the gene matches. Germline loops: CDR1 SNHLY, CDR2 FYNNEI. Filled out from reference TRBV2 and TRBJ2-7, the complete variable domain reads EPEVTQTPSHQVTQMGQEVILRCVPISNHLYFYWYRQILGQKVEFLVSFYNNEISEKSEIFDDQFSVERPDGSNFTLKIRSTKLEDSAMYFCASRSGTSGTYEQYFGPGTRLTVT.

This sequence joins TRBV3-1 (or the pseudogene TRBV3-2) and TRBJ2-5; D tentatively fits TRBD1 or TRBD2 (5 bases each). In germline, CDR1 is LGHDT, CDR2 YNNKEL (reference sequence). The V gene lost 1 base and the J gene lost 7 bases, with 19 bases spanning the gap. The CDR3 is made up of 16 amino acids. CDR3 sequence (DNA): TGTGCCAGCAGCCAAGTAGGGGCGAGCGGAGGCGGGACCCAGTACTTC. Protein: CASSQVGASGGGTQYF.

This chain uses TRBV4-2 with TRBJ1-5; D may be TRBD1 (6 bases). CDR1 is LGHNA, CDR2 YNFKEQ, per germline. The CDR3 loop spans 15 amino acids. V was clipped by 4 bases and J by 4 bases, with 14 bases between them. CDR3 sequence reads: CASSLRGGGNQPQHF. In nucleotides, the CDR3 is TGTGCCAGCAGCCTTAGAGGGGGTGGAAATCAGCCCCAGCATTTT.

V and J are TRBV5-4 and TRBJ2-1; no definite D call. The CDR3 totals 15 residues. The V end was cut by 3 bases, the J end by 7 bases, with 17 bases between. CDR1 SGHNT and CDR2 YYREEE come from the germline V gene (reference sequence). CDR3 in DNA: TGTGCCAGCAGCTCCAAAAACCCCACATGGAATGAGCAGTTCTTC. This encodes CASSSKNPTWNEQFF.

This chain connects TRBV28 to TRBJ1-2; perhaps TRBD1 as D (6 bases). Trimming stripped 3 bases from V and 6 bases from J, with 17 bases between. This CDR3 is built from 15 residues. Germline CDR1 is MDHEN and CDR2 is SYDVKM. The DNA for the CDR3 is TGTGCCAGCAGTTTGGACAGAACTGGATATAATGGCTACACCTTC. Translation: CASSLDRTGYNGYTF.

The V call is TRBV4-3, the J call TRBJ1-1; D remains unclear. The germline V gene encodes CDR1 LGHNA and CDR2 YSLEER. This CDR3 is built from 16 residues. The V gene lost 0 bases and the J gene lost 3 bases, with 14 bases spanning the gap. CDR3 DNA: TGCGCCAGCAGCCAAGATCGAACGGGGTACTACACTGAAGCTTTCTTT. Translating gives CASSQDRTGYYTEAFF.

This clone was seen a few times. CDR3 DNA: TGTGCCAGCAGCGTGGCGGGCAGTCAGCAGCCCCAGCATTTT. It codes for CASSVAGSQQPQHF. V and J are TRBV9 and TRBJ1-5; D not certain. The CDR3 extends over 14 amino acids. Trimming cost V 2 bases and J 7 bases, with 13 bases left between them. The germline V gene has CDR1 SGDLS and CDR2 YYNGEE.

This clone was seen a single time. V usage is TRBV5-1 and J usage is TRBJ1-4, with D hard to call. Per germline, CDR1 SGHRS and CDR2 YFSETQ. The V gene lost 3 bases and the J gene lost 0 bases, with 12 bases spanning the gap. This CDR3 is built from 16 residues. The CDR3 spells CASSSGPRSTNEKLFF. Here the CDR3 DNA reads TGCGCCAGCAGCTCGGGCCCACGGTCAACTAATGAAAAACTGTTTTTT. The full variable domain, completed using reference TRBV5-1 and TRBJ1-4, is KAGVTQTPRYLIKTRGQQVTLSCSPISGHRSVSWYQQTPGQGLQFLFEYFSETQRNKGNFPGRFSGRQFSNSRSEMNVSTLELGDSALYLCASSSGPRSTNEKLFFGSGTQLSVL.

V gene TRBV19 combines with J gene TRBJ2-7, with 9 bases identical to TRBD1. Germline CDR1 LNHDA, CDR2 SQIVND (reference sequence). This CDR3 comprises 14 residues. Trimming took 6 bases from V and 2 from J; bases not matched to a gene: 5. The CDR3 sequence: CASSPRDRAYEQYF. For the CDR3, the DNA is TGTGCCAGTAGCCCCCGGGACAGGGCCTACGAGCAGTACTTC.

This chain uses TRBV6-5 with TRBJ1-2; D not certain. V was trimmed by 6 bases and J by 6 bases, leaving 14 bases between them. CDR1 and CDR2 from the germline V gene are MNHEY and SVGAGI. This CDR3 is built from 13 residues. In DNA, the CDR3 is TGTGCCAGCAGAATACAAAGCGGGGATGGCTACACCTTC. This codes for CASRIQSGDGYTF.

This chain connects TRBV10-3 to TRBJ1-3; D gene ambiguous. The CDR3 has 13 amino acids. Germline CDR1 is ENHRY and CDR2 is SYGVKD. Trimming left V 4 bases short and J 0 bases short, with 4 bases between. The DNA of the CDR3 is TGTGCCATCAGTGCAGTCTCTGGAAACACCATATATTTT. Protein: CAISAVSGNTIYF.

The V and J genes are TRBV4-1 and TRBJ1-1; D is unclear. This CDR3 is built from 13 residues. Germline V lookup: CDR1 MGHRA, CDR2 YSYEKL. V was cut by 6 bases and J by 3 bases, with 11 bases left in between. CDR3 region: CASSQRGHTEAFF. In DNA, the CDR3 is TGCGCCAGCAGTCAGAGAGGGCACACTGAAGCTTTCTTT.

The CDR3 loop reads CASSEKPNTEAFF. CDR3 in DNA: TGTGCCAGCAGTGAAAAACCGAACACTGAAGCTTTCTTT. The chain links TRBV6-1 to TRBJ1-1; D is unresolved. The V and J ends lost 2 bases and 1 base respectively, with 5 bases between them. This CDR3 region has 13 residues. Per germline, CDR1 MNHNS and CDR2 SASEGT.

Regarding this clone: Other DNA sequences from this sample encode an identical CDR3 as well. This rearrangement joins TRBV4-1 to TRBJ2-7; 9 bases are a match to TRBD1. This CDR3 has 13 residues. Germline loops: CDR1 MGHRA, CDR2 YSYEKL. The V gene end was trimmed by 4 bases and the J gene end by 3 bases; junction bases not matched to a gene: 1. The CDR3 coding sequence is TGCGCCAGCAGCCGGGACAGGGACTACGAGCAGTACTTC. This encodes CASSRDRDYEQYF.

V is TRBV7-9 and J is TRBJ2-5; weak D call: TRBD1 (5 bases). The CDR3 extends over 12 amino acids. V lost 7 bases and J lost 3, with 9 bases in between. CDR1 SEHNR and CDR2 FQNEAQ come from the germline V gene (reference sequence). The CDR3 nucleotides are TGTGCCAGCACCAGGGTGAAAGAGACCCAGTACTTC. Translating it yields CASTRVKETQYF.

V is TRBV12-5 and J is TRBJ2-3, with D maybe TRBD2 (6 bases). The CDR3 runs to 13 residues. Germline CDR1 LGHNT, CDR2 FRNRAP. The germline V and J ends were trimmed by 6 bases and 3 bases, with 10 bases remaining between them. CDR3 residues: CASGELATDTQYF. The CDR3 DNA is TGTGCTAGTGGGGAACTAGCTACAGATACGCAGTATTTT.

This clone was counted once. The chain recombines TRBV5-4 with TRBJ2-3; 10 bases map to TRBD2. J was trimmed by 6 bases and V by 4 bases; bases with no gene match: 5. Germline V CDR1 and CDR2: SGHNT, YYREEE (reference sequence). The CDR3 covers 14 residues. CDR3 in amino acids: CASSQLAGRDTQYF. CDR3 DNA sequence: TGTGCCAGCAGCCAACTAGCGGGGCGGGATACGCAGTATTTT.

This chain joins TRBV11-2 and TRBJ2-1; D is unclear. The CDR3 totals 15 residues. Trimming removed 3 bases from V and 1 base from J, with 10 bases in between. Germline assignment: CDR1 SGHAT and CDR2 FQNNGV. Written as DNA, the CDR3 is TGTGCCAGCAGCTTGGACGGAAGTTCCTACAATGAGCAGTTCTTC. Translation gives CASSLDGSSYNEQFF.

The V and J genes are TRBV6-5 and TRBJ2-7; D gene ambiguous. The germline gives CDR1 MNHEY, CDR2 SVGAGI. The V and J ends lost 0 bases and 3 bases respectively, with 12 bases between them. The CDR3 loop spans 15 amino acids. CDR3 sequence (DNA): TGTGCCAGCAGTTACTCGCAGGTCGGATACTACGAGCAGTACTTC. It codes for CASSYSQVGYYEQYF.

This rearrangement joins TRBV3-1 (or the pseudogene TRBV3-2) to TRBJ2-1, with D hard to call. The CDR3 totals 12 residues. Trimming pared 2 bases from V and 8 bases from J, leaving 7 bases between. The germline V gene encodes CDR1 LGHDT and CDR2 YNNKEL (reference sequence). This chain's CDR3 is CASSQPGYEQFF. For the CDR3, the DNA is TGTGCCAGCAGCCAACCCGGTTATGAGCAGTTCTTC.

V usage is TRBV4-3 and J usage is TRBJ2-1; D is perhaps TRBD1 or TRBD2 (5 bases each). V lost 0 bases, J lost 5 bases, and 20 bases lay in between. Looked up from germline, CDR1 is LGHNA and CDR2 is YSLEER. The CDR3 contains 18 residues. The CDR3 here is CASSQEISPGTADNEQFF. CDR3 nucleotide sequence: TGCGCCAGCAGCCAAGAAATCTCCCCCGGGACGGCAGACAATGAGCAGTTCTTC.

This clone was counted once. The chain carries TRBV28 and TRBJ1-1; no clear D gene. The CDR3 extends over 15 amino acids. Germline-derived CDR1 and CDR2 are MDHEN and SYDVKM. Trimming shortened V by 7 bases and J by 2 bases, and 17 bases separated the two germline ends. Written as DNA, the CDR3 is TGTGCCAGCAAGGGATCCAAAGGTGCAAACACTGAAGCTTTCTTT. Translated: CASKGSKGANTEAFF.

This clone has just one count. CDR3 in amino acids: CASSISGDFGANVLTF. The CDR3 DNA is TGTGCCAGTAGTATAAGCGGGGATTTCGGGGCCAACGTCCTGACTTTC. The V call is TRBV19, the J call TRBJ2-6; 7 nucleotides match TRBD2. The germline V gene has CDR1 LNHDA and CDR2 SQIVND (reference sequence). The CDR3 spans 16 residues. V lost 2 bases, J lost 4 bases, and 5 bases stayed unmatched.

The J gene is TRBJ1-1, the V gene TRBV10-3, with D hard to call. Germline CDR1 is ENHRY and CDR2 is SYGVKD. CDR3 length: 12 residues. The ends were cut back, 3 bases at V and 3 bases at J, with 5 bases in the middle. CDR3 sequence (DNA): TGTGCCATCAGTGAAAGGGACACTGAAGCTTTCTTT. It specifies CAISERDTEAFF.

V and J are TRBV6-5 and TRBJ2-7; 8 nucleotides agree with TRBD1. V shed 5 bases and J 5 bases; nucleotides not matched to a gene: 11. In germline, CDR1 is MNHEY, CDR2 SVGAGI. The CDR3 length is 15 residues. Written as DNA, the CDR3 is TGTGCCAGCAGTCAGACAGGGGCAGGAGTCGACGAGCAGTACTTC. The encoded protein is CASSQTGAGVDEQYF.

The chain has TRBV27 and TRBJ2-1, with D perhaps TRBD2 (5 bases). Trimming cost V 10 bases and J 0 bases, with 16 bases left between them. Germline CDR1 and CDR2: MNHEY and SMNVEV (reference sequence). CDR3 length: 15 amino acids. The CDR3 DNA is TGTGCCATCGGAGCAGGAGGAAACTCCTACAATGAGCAGTTCTTC. It translates to CAIGAGGNSYNEQFF.